The present entry profiles one T cell receptor (beta chain) with its context. The source of the sample is a study of blood T cell repertoires in COVID-19. Whole-study context: There were acute and convalescent COVID-19 samples, and they came from the United States, Italy and Spain. PBMCs, B-cell-depleted T cells, or T cells provided the cDNA or gDNA that made up the material.

The V gene end was trimmed by 3 bases and the J gene end by 6 bases; junction bases not matched to a gene: 11. The CDR3 consists of 16 residues. From germline, CDR1 is KGHSH and CDR2 LQKENI. Assay used: immunoSEQ multiplex PCR; TCRdb lists only in-frame clones, some missing. The sample has about 200,000 clones, 94% seen once. This TCR came from a man in his thirties or forties with COVID-19, enrolled during active disease. Material: peripheral blood. The gene calls are TRBV18 and TRBJ1-2, with 9 bases matching TRBD1. CDR3 in DNA: TGTGCCAGCTCACCGGGACAGGGAGGATGGGGGAATGGCTACACCTTC. This gives the protein CASSPGQGGWGNGYTF.